The clone carrying this TCR beta chain occurred many times. Its specificity is not known. This sample stems from a study of blood T cells in healthy people across ages. The wider study: Capture via template switching afforded approximately one barcoded beta molecule per two T cells. Study-wide findings and caveats: Both naive CD4+ cell counts and diversity were greater in long-lived donors than in aged donors.

Deletions cut 4 bases from V and 3 bases from J, with 18 bases between. CDR1 and CDR2 from the germline V gene are SGHTA and FQGNSA. The CDR3 runs to 16 residues. Russia was home to the donors, healthy Caucasian individuals aged about 6 to 90. Primers used in a second PCR of about 6 to 11 cycles were a sample-barcoded 5' primer and a J-beta primer mix. One entry per CDR3 protein results from TCRdb running MiXCR on the 5' RACE reads. The data show hundreds of thousands of distinct CDR3 sequences, approximately 31% seen once. This chain uses TRBV7-2 with TRBJ2-5; possible D gene TRBD2, 6 bases. Sequenced: blood. This receptor was identified in a woman aged 80 or over in good health. CDR3 sequence: CASSSSDYLPKETQYF. The CDR3 DNA reads TGTGCCAGCAGCTCTTCGGACTACCTACCCAAAGAGACCCAGTACTTC.